The present TCR beta chain was sequenced within a study of CD8+ T cells in alopecia areata. Study information: Those treated were given oral tofacitinib at 5 to 10 mg twice daily.

Germline CDR1 reads SQVTM; CDR2 reads ANQGSEA. This CDR3 has 15 residues. Trimming took 4 bases from V and 3 from J, leaving 19 bases between them. The treatment is: oral pan-JAK inhibitor, 5-10 mg twice daily. cDNA prepared by RNA extraction and subsequent reverse transcription served as the template for sequencing. Method: immunoSEQ multiplex PCR; TCRdb's copy keeps in-frame clones and lacks some. The sample includes about 210,000 clones, around 66% seen only once; the top ten take 1% to 1.5%. The source is a human donor with alopecia areata. The chain carries TRBV29-1 and TRBJ2-7; a weak D match, TRBD1 (6 bases). Sequenced here: CD4+ T cells sorted from blood, sampled at approximately week 45, from a patient treated with tofacitinib. The CDR3 region is CSVVGASGMNYEQYF. CDR3 nucleotides: TGCAGCGTTGTGGGGGCGTCAGGAATGAACTACGAGCAGTACTTC.